This T cell receptor (beta chain) is drawn from a study of T-cell reconstitution after alpha-beta-depleted transplantation in children. The germline gives CDR1 DFQATT, CDR2 SNEGSKA (reference sequence). Trimming left V 6 bases short and J 5 bases short, with 17 bases between. This CDR3 has 13 residues. This clonotype was seen only a few times. Construction of the TCRbeta library involved unique molecular identifiers. MiXCR was run by TCRdb on the PCR reads, yielding one entry per CDR3 protein. The profile shows about 200,000 distinct CDR3 sequences, about 8.2% of them singletons. The source of this sequence is a male patient aged 2-9 years who had a stem cell transplant for acute myeloid leukemia, so the T cells may come from the graft donor. V and J are TRBV20-1 and TRBJ2-7; possible D gene TRBD1, 6 bases. The source was PBMCs, mostly from graft donor cells, collected 360 days after TCRalphabeta/CD19-depleted stem cell transplant. The CDR3, as DNA: TGCAGTGCCGGACAAGGGGGAATTAACGAGCAGTACTTC. Translation: CSAGQGGINEQYF.